This TCR beta chain was observed in a study of blood T cell repertoires in COVID-19 (dated by TCRdb to the early 2020s). For the study in its entirety: The collaborator samples originated in the United States, Italy and Spain and spanned the acute and convalescent phases of COVID-19. The material from the prospective study consisted of cDNA or gDNA derived from T cells, B-cell-depleted T cells, or PBMCs. Deeply sampled blood TCRbeta repertoires from subjects exposed to, actively infected with, or recovered from COVID-19 were included in the dataset. The repertoires were released in a freely available public database intended as a resource for research on the immune response to SARS-CoV-2. The samples were drawn from the first 160 participants of the ongoing ImmuneRACE study and from more than 1,000 subjects provided by 6 global collaborators. The sample metadata nearly always contained a de-identified subject ID, COVID-19 status, age in years and sex. Where HLA class I and class II types were available, the types were taken from metadata supplied by the sample provider, not from assay-based typing.

The collaborating institutions used their own protocols to collect whole blood in K2EDTA tubes. For TCRbeta analysis, collaborators shipped samples in one of three forms: frozen whole blood, isolated PBMCs, or DNA extracted from either of those sample types. Of note for this clone: Its recognized antigen is unknown. Nothing much larger sits one base from this clone, and base qualities are not available.

TCRbeta CDR3 regions were amplified from genomic DNA by means of the immunoSEQ Assay, a bias-controlled multiplex PCR. From the authors' description of their analysis: The number of nucleated cells in each sample was estimated by amplification of reference gene primers within the assay. Sequence reads were collapsed and filtered to measure the absolute abundance of every unique TCRbeta CDR3 rearrangement. For each sample, productive Simpson clonality was calculated as the square root of Simpson's diversity index across productive rearrangements. This immuneACCESS table, as held by TCRdb, lists in-frame sequences with V and J called but not all clones. Of the missing ones, under half trace to an unresolved V gene in checked studies; the others have no known cause. That table supplies the V and J calls and clone size; D and trimming were determined from the DNA. Here the sample has fewer than 20,000 clones; roughly four fifths occur a single time. The top ten hold 20% to 25% of the sample.

Study-wide conclusions, independent of this receptor: The amount of clinical and demographic metadata varied by source and participant and was provided uncurated.

Sequencing was performed on peripheral blood. The clonotype originates from a man older than 75 with active COVID-19.

The CDR3 sequence is CASSRTGPLGYTF. The base sequence is TGTGCCAGCAGTCGGACAGGCCCCTTAGGCTACACCTTC. The sequence is built from TRBV27 and TRBJ1-2, with TRBD1 identical over 7 junction bases. The germline V gene encodes CDR1 MNHEY and CDR2 SMNVEV (reference sequence). From its cysteine to its phenylalanine, the CDR3 spans 13 amino acids. Only the CDR3 DNA is retained, 39 bases long and in frame from the first base. Trimming removed 5 bases from V and 8 bases from J; the gene matches leave 8 bases unexplained.